The 4 T cell receptor beta chains reported below all come from one sample, sequenced in a study of Ad26.COV2.S vaccination and SARS-CoV-2 variants. Treatment given: around 19 received Ad26.COV2.S at low or high dose, single or two shots; 5 received placebo; per-sample allocation not given. Sampling took place 63 days after the first vaccine or placebo injection. The data were produced by immunoSEQ multiplex PCR, yet TCRdb's version contains in-frame clones alone and is incomplete. Here the sample spans about 350,000 clones, 80% to 90% being singletons. This specimen consisted of peripheral blood, obtained in a trial of Ad26.COV2.S vaccine versus placebo. The receptors stem from a person between 18 and 59 years old who received the Ad26.COV2.S COVID-19 vaccine or a placebo.

This rearrangement joins TRBV28 to TRBJ2-1; 9 positions match TRBD1. Germline V gene lookup returns CDR1 MDHEN and CDR2 SYDVKM. With 5 bases clipped from V and 9 bases from J, the junction kept 8 bases outside the gene matches. The CDR3 is 14 amino acids. The CDR3 bases are TGTGCCAGCAGTGCCGGGACAGGGTCTTCTGAGCAGTTCTTC. It codes for CASSAGTGSSEQFF.

This clone was recorded once. The chain carries TRBV30 and TRBJ1-5; 12 positions match TRBD1. V dropped 5 bases and J dropped 5; count of bases not matched to a gene: 4. The germline gives CDR1 GTSNPN, CDR2 SVGIG (reference sequence). The CDR3 contains 14 residues. Here the CDR3 DNA reads TGTGCCTGGGGGACAGGGGGCAGAGATCAGCCCCAGCATTTT. This sequence encodes CAWGTGGRDQPQHF.

The chain has TRBV5-1 and TRBJ2-5, with D maybe TRBD1 (6 bases). Between the trimmed V and J ends, which lost 0 bases and 1 base, there was a span of 16 bases. CDR1 and CDR2 from the germline V gene are SGHRS and YFSETQ. The CDR3 runs to 17 residues. Here the CDR3 reads CASSLGGRLGAQETQYF. The CDR3 nucleotides read TGCGCCAGCAGCTTGGGTGGAAGGCTGGGGGCCCAAGAGACCCAGTACTTC.

The CDR3 here is CASSLLGQGEYGYTF. CDR3 nucleotides: TGTGCCAGCAGCTTACTAGGACAGGGAGAGTATGGCTACACCTTC. This rearrangement joins TRBV7-8 to TRBJ1-2, with 8 bases matching TRBD1. V lost 2 bases to trimming and J lost 5 bases; unmatched junction nucleotides: 7. The germline CDR1 and CDR2 sequences are SGHVS and FQNEAQ. This CDR3 comprises 15 residues.